Listed below are T cell receptor beta chains from one sample, sequenced in a study of regulatory T cells in long-lasting Graves disease. TCRdb fed the multiplex PCR reads into MiXCR, producing one record per CDR3 protein. This sample has a few hundred thousand distinct CDR3 sequences, with 20% found just once. Source: peripheral blood mononuclear cells (PBMCs), taken at new diagnosis, from a patient treated with antithyroid drugs. These receptors were obtained from a female donor with Graves disease. Both conserved end residues are part of each CDR3. A D gene is named only where the DNA matches it firmly. Expanded clones get a size class; other rows say once, few or many, or leave the size out.

V	J	size	D	DNA	CDR3
TRBV7-6	TRBJ2-7	many	NA	TGTGCCAGCAGCCAAGGCCATCAGTACCGTGGGGGGGAGCAGTACTTC	CASSQGHQYRGGEQYF
TRBV5-6	TRBJ2-1	once	NA	TGTGCCAGCAGCTGGGGGGGGGCGCCGGACAATGAGCAGTTCTTC	CASSWGGAPDNEQFF
TRBV29-1	TRBJ2-3	many	NA	TGCAGCGTCGACCCCGAGGGTACGCAGTATTTT	CSVDPEGTQYF
TRBV20-1	TRBJ1-1	NA	NA	TGCAGTGCTTACCTCCGGGTGGGGTTGGACGCTTTCTTT	CSAYLRVGLDAFF
TRBV7-2	TRBJ2-1	NA	TRBD2	TGTGCCAGCAGCTTAGAAAGTAGCGGGAGTTGGCATGAGCAGTTCTTC	CASSLESSGSWHEQFF
TRBV5-1	TRBJ1-1	many	NA	TGCGCCAGCTCCAACGGTCGGACAACAACTGAAGCTTTCTTT	CASSNGRTTTEAFF
TRBV7-2	TRBJ2-1	many	TRBD2	TGTGCCAGCAGCTTTTCCGGGACTAGCGGGAGCGGGGCGCTCTTC	CASSFSGTSGSGALF
TRBV20-1	TRBJ1-2	many	NA	TGCAGTGCTAGGGACCTCGCCGGCGATGGGGGATTCGATGGCTACACCTTC	CSARDLAGDGGFDGYTF
TRBV7-9	TRBJ1-6	NA	NA	TGTGCCAGCAGCTTGAGGACCCCTTCACCCCTCCACTTT	CASSLRTPSPLHF
TRBV28	TRBJ1-2	many	NA	TGTGCCAGCAGTTTATCCGACAGAGCCTATGGCTACACCTTC	CASSLSDRAYGYTF
TRBV11-1	TRBJ2-6	few	NA	TGTGCCAGCAGCTTACGGGTGTTAGGGGCCAACGTCCTGACTTTC	CASSLRVLGANVLTF
TRBV6-2/TRBV6-3	TRBJ2-2	NA	NA	TGTGCCAGCAGTAATCCGGGCACACTCACCGGGGAGCTGTTTTTT	CASSNPGTLTGELFF
TRBV18	TRBJ2-5	many	TRBD1	TGTGCCAGCTCACCAACGAGGGGGCCTCAAGAGACCCAGTACTTC	CASSPTRGPQETQYF
TRBV7-9	TRBJ2-1	NA	TRBD2	TGTGCCAGCAGCTACGTAGCGGGAGGGATGGATGAGCAGTTCTTC	CASSYVAGGMDEQFF
TRBV30	TRBJ2-7	many	NA	TGTGCCTGGAGTGTACAGGGAGGGTTACCCTACGAGCAGTACTTC	CAWSVQGGLPYEQYF